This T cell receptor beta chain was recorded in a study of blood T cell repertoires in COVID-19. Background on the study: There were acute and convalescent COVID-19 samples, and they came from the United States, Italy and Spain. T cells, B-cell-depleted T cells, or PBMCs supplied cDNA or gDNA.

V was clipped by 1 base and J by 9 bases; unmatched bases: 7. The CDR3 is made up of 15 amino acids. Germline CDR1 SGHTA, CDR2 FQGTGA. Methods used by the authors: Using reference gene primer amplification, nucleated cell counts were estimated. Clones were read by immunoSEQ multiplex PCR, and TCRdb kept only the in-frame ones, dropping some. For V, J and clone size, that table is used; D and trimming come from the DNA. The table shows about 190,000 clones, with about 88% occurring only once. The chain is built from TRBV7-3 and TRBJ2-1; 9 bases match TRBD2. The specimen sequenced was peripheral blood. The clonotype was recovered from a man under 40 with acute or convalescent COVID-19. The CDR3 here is CASSLRGGRAGEQFF. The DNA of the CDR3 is TGTGCCAGCAGCTTAAGAGGCGGGAGGGCCGGTGAGCAGTTCTTC.